This TCR beta chain was obtained from a study of graft-versus-host responses after intestinal transplantation. Overall study findings and caveats: The marrow of recipients harbored GvH clones, and ileum or blood showed some of them first.

The germline gives CDR1 SGHRS, CDR2 YFSETQ. The CDR3 runs to 11 residues. Trimming took 4 bases from V and 7 from J, leaving 5 bases between them. Using immunoSEQ multiplex PCR, the repertoire was profiled, and TCRdb retains in-frame clones only, with some absent. This table holds 90,000 to 100,000 clones, around 86% found once. As regards this clone: No antigen is known for it.

The material sequenced was PBMCs, taken 255 days after intestinal transplant. The TCR was taken from a human patient who received an intestinal transplant, so some T cells may come from the graft donor. The chain couples TRBV5-1 to TRBJ2-2, with unresolved D. CDR3 loop: CASSKYGELFF. For the CDR3, the DNA is TGCGCCAGCAGCAAATACGGGGAGCTGTTTTTT.